The 11 T cell receptor beta chains presented below share a single source sample, sequenced in a study of blood T cells in healthy people across ages. It was with a sample-barcoded 5' primer and a J-beta primer mix that a second PCR of roughly 7 to 12 cycles was run. TCRdb reprocessed the 5' RACE reads with MiXCR, giving one entry per CDR3 protein. The table lists approximately 810,000 distinct CDR3 sequences, around 34% of them singletons. Sequencing was performed on blood. These receptors all come from a man aged 18 to 29 in good health.

J is TRBJ2-1 and V is TRBV20-1, with 9 bases matching TRBD2. With V trimmed by 0 bases and J by 15 bases, 9 bases remained unmatched. The germline CDR1 and CDR2 sequences are DFQATT and SNEGSKA (reference sequence). This CDR3 contains 13 residues. CDR3: CSARERLAGSLFF. The CDR3 coding sequence is TGCAGTGCTAGAGAGAGGCTAGCGGGAAGTCTGTTCTTC.

The gene calls are TRBV19 and TRBJ2-7, with 11 bases that match TRBD1. The CDR3 consists of 15 residues. CDR1 and CDR2 (germline): LNHDA, SQIVND (reference sequence). The V gene end was trimmed by 4 bases and the J gene end by 4 bases; junction bases not matched to a gene: 6. This CDR3 reads CASSTLGQGAYEQYF. As DNA, the CDR3 is TGTGCCAGTAGTACCCTCGGACAGGGGGCTTACGAGCAGTACTTC.

Ten or more counts support this clonotype. The rearrangement links TRBV6-5 to TRBJ1-6; D is perhaps TRBD1 (5 bases). V was shortened by 8 bases and J by 7 bases, with 12 bases between the two germline ends. This CDR3 contains 13 residues. Germline-derived CDR1 and CDR2 are MNHEY and SVGAGI. CDR3 protein: CASGGRANSPLHF. CDR3 bases: TGTGCCAGCGGTGGCAGGGCGAATTCACCCCTCCACTTT.

There are a few counts of this clonotype. The CDR3, as DNA: TGCGCCAGCAGCCAAGAGGGGGACAGGCCCACGCATACGCAGTATTTT. Amino acids: CASSQEGDRPTHTQYF. This chain joins TRBV4-3 and TRBJ2-3, with 8 bases lining up with TRBD1. The germline gives CDR1 LGHNA, CDR2 YSLEER. V lost 0 bases, J lost 7 bases, and 9 bases stayed unmatched. The CDR3 consists of 16 residues.

With respect to this clonotype: An end of the junction does not agree with germline; a read error may underlie this. V usage is TRBV10-3 and J usage is TRBJ2-5; D might be TRBD1 or TRBD2, each matching 5 bases. CDR1 ENHRY and CDR2 SYGVKD come from the germline V gene. The CDR3 is 15 residues long. CDR3 sequence: CAVRIRRGEAETQYF. In nucleotides, the CDR3 is TGTGCCGTCAGAATAAGAAGAGGGGAAGCAGAGACCCAGTACTTC.

The chain carries TRBV11-3 and TRBJ1-1, with TRBD1 matching over 8 bases. The junction had 9 bases not matched to a gene; V was cut back by 5 bases and J by 4 bases. Germline V CDR1 and CDR2: SGHNT, YENEEA. The CDR3 spans 15 residues. CDR3 sequence reads: CASSASGGPSTEAFF. The CDR3 DNA sequence: TGTGCCAGCAGCGCCTCAGGGGGCCCGAGCACTGAAGCTTTCTTT.

The V call is TRBV4-3, the J call TRBJ1-5; 9 positions match TRBD1. Germline V gene sequence: CDR1 LGHNA, CDR2 YSLEER. The CDR3 spans 16 residues. Trimming took 3 bases from V and 3 from J; bases not matched to a gene: 6. The CDR3 loop is CASSQGTGSNNQPQHF. CDR3 coding DNA: TGCGCCAGCAGCCAGGGGACAGGGTCTAACAATCAGCCCCAGCATTTT.

This clonotype was counted only a few times. The genes are TRBV5-5 and TRBJ2-7; TRBD2 aligns across 8 bases. The CDR3 has 15 residues. The V and J ends lost 2 bases and 2 bases, in that order; junction bases with no gene match: 6. The V gene's germline CDR1 is SGHKS and CDR2 YYEKEE (reference sequence). CDR3 sequence (DNA): TGTGCCAGCAGCTTATATGAGCGGGGGCCCTACGAGCAGTACTTC. Its translation is CASSLYERGPYEQYF.

In its sample, this clonotype was seen a few times. V gene TRBV27 combines with J gene TRBJ1-1; D perhaps matches TRBD1 (6 bases). The V end was cut by 3 bases, the J end by 6 bases, with 20 bases between. This CDR3 contains 16 residues. Per germline, CDR1 MNHEY and CDR2 SMNVEV (reference sequence). CDR3 DNA: TGTGCCAGCAGTTTCGGGGGGCCGGGGGCAGAATCTGAAGCTTTCTTT. It is translated as CASSFGGPGAESEAFF.

The V gene is TRBV12-3 or TRBV12-4, the J gene TRBJ1-2; weak D call: TRBD1 (5 bases). There are 13 residues in the CDR3. V dropped 6 bases and J dropped 6 bases, with 14 bases sitting between them. The CDR3 loop reads CASRTQGNHGYTF. Here the CDR3 DNA reads TGTGCCAGCAGAACCCAGGGAAACCATGGCTACACCTTC.

The rearrangement joins TRBV6-1 to TRBJ1-5; 7 nucleotides line up with TRBD1. The CDR3 loop spans 14 amino acids. Germline trimming cut 1 base from V and 7 bases from J; bases unmatched to any gene: 4. Germline V gives CDR1 MNHNS, CDR2 SASEGT. This CDR3 is CASSEGNRGQPQHF. CDR3 DNA sequence: TGTGCCAGCAGTGAAGGGAACAGGGGACAGCCCCAGCATTTT.